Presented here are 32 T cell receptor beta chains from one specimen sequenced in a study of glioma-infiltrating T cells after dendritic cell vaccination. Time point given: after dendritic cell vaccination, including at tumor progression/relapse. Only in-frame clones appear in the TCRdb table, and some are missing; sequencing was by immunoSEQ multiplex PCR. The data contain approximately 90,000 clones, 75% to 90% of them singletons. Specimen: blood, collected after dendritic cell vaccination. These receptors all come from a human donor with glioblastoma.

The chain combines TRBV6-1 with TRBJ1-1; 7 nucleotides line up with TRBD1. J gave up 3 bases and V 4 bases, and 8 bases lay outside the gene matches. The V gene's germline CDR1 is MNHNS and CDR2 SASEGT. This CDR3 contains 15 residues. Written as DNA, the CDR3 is TGTGCCAGCAGTGGATCGACAGGGTGGGACACTGAAGCTTTCTTT. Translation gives CASSGSTGWDTEAFF.

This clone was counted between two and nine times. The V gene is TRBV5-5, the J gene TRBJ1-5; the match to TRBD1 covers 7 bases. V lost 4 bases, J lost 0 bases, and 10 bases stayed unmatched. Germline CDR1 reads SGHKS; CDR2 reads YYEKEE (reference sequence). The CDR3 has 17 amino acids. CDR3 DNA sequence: TGTGCCAGCAGCGACGTTGCAGGGGGTTATAGCAATCAGCCCCAGCATTTT. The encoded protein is CASSDVAGGYSNQPQHF.

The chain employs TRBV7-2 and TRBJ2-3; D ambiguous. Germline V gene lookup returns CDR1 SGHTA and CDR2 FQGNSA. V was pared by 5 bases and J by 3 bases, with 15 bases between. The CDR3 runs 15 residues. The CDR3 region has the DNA TGTGCCAGCAGCCCCCGAAACGGTTGGACAGATACGCAGTATTTT. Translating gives CASSPRNGWTDTQYF.

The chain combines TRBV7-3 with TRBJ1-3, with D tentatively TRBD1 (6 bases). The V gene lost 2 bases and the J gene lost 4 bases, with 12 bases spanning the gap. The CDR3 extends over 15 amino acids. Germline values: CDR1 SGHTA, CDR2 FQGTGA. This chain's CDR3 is CASSLRGAMGNTIYF. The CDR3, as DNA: TGTGCCAGCAGCTTACGGGGGGCGATGGGAAACACCATATATTTT.

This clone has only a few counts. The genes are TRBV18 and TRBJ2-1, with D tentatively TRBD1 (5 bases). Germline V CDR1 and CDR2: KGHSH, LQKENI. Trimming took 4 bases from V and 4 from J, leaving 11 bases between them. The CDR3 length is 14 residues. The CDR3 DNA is TGTGCCAGCTCACAGAGGACAAGTTACAATGAGCAGTTCTTC. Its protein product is CASSQRTSYNEQFF.

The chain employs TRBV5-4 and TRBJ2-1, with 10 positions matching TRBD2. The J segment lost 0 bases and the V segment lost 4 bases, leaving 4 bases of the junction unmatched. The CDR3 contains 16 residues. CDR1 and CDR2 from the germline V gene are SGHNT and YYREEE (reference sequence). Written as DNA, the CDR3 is TGTGCCAGCAGCCGGACTAGCGGAATCTCCTACAATGAGCAGTTCTTC. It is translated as CASSRTSGISYNEQFF.

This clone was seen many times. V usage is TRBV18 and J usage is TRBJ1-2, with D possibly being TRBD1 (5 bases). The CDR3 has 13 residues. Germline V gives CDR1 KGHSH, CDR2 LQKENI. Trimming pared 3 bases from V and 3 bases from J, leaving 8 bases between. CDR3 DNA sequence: TGTGCCAGCTCACCCGGGACTGACTATGGCTACACCTTC. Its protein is CASSPGTDYGYTF.

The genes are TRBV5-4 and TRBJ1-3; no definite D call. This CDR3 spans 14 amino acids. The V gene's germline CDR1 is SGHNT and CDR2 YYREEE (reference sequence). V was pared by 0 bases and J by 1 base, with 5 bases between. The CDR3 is CASSLAGSGNTIYF. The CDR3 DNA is TGTGCCAGCAGCTTGGCCGGGTCTGGAAACACCATATATTTT.

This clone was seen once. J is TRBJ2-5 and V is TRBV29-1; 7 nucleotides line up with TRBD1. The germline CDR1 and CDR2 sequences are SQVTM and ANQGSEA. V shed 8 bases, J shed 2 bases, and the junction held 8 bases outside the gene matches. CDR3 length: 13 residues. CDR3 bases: TGCAGCTCCTACAGGGGTCCGCAAGAGACCCAGTACTTC. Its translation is CSSYRGPQETQYF.

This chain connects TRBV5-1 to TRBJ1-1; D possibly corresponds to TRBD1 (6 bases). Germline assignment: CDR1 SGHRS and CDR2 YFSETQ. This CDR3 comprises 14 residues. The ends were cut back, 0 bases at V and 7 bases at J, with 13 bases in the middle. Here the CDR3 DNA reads TGCGCCAGCAGCTTGGGGACAGCCCGGGATGAAGCTTTCTTT. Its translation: CASSLGTARDEAFF.

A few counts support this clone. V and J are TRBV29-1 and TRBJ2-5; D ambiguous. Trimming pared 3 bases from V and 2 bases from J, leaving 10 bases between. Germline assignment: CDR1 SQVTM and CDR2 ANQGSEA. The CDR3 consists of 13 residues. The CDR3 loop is CSVESQVQETQYF. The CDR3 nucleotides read TGCAGCGTTGAGTCCCAGGTACAAGAGACCCAGTACTTC.

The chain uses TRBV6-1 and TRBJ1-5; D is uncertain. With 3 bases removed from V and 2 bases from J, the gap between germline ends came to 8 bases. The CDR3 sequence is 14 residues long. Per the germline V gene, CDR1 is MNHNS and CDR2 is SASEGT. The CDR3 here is CASSDSGGNQPQHF. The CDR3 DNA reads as TGTGCCAGCAGTGACAGCGGGGGCAATCAGCCCCAGCATTTT.

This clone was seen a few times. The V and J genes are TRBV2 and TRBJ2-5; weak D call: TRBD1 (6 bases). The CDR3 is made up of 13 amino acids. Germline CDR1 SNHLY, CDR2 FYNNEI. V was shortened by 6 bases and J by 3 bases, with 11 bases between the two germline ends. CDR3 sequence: CASRNRAEETQYF. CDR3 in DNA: TGTGCCAGCAGGAACAGGGCCGAAGAGACCCAGTACTTC.

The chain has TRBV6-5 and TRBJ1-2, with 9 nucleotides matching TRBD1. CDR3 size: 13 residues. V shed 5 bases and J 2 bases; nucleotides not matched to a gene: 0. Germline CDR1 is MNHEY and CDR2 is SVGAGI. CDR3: CASSGQGNYGYTF. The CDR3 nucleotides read TGTGCCAGCAGTGGACAGGGGAACTATGGCTACACCTTC.

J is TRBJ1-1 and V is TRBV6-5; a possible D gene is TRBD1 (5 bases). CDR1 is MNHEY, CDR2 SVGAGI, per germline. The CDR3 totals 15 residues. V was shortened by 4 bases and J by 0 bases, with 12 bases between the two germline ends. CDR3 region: CASSLQATMNTEAFF. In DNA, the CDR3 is TGTGCCAGCAGTTTACAGGCTACTATGAACACTGAAGCTTTCTTT.

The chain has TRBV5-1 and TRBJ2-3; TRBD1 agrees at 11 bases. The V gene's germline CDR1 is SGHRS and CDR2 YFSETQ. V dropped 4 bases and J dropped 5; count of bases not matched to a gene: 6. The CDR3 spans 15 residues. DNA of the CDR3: TGCGCCAGCAGCACGGACAGGGGGCCTGGAGATACGCAGTATTTT. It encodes CASSTDRGPGDTQYF.

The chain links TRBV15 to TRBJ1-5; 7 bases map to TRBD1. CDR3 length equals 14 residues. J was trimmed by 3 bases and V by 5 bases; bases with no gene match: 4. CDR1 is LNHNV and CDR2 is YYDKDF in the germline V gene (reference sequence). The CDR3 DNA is TGTGCCACCAGCGGAGGACAGGCCAATCAGCCCCAGCATTTT. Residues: CATSGGQANQPQHF.

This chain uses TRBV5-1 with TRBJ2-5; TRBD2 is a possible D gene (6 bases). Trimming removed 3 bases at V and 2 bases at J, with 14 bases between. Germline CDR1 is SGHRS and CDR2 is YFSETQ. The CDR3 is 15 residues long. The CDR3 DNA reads TGCGCCAGCAGCTGGGCGGGGTCCTCACAAGAGACCCAGTACTTC. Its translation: CASSWAGSSQETQYF.

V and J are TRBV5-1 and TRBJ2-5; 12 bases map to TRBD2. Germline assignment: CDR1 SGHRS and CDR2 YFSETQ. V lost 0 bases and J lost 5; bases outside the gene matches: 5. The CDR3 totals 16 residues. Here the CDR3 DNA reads TGCGCCAGCAGCTTGGAGCTAGCGGGAGGGCAGGAGACCCAGTACTTC. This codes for CASSLELAGGQETQYF.

The CDR3 is CASSLFGVGANQPQHF. CDR3 DNA sequence: TGTGCCAGCAGCTTGTTTGGAGTCGGAGCCAATCAGCCCCAGCATTTT. This chain joins TRBV5-5 and TRBJ1-5; D is uncertain. The germline V gene has CDR1 SGHKS and CDR2 YYEKEE (reference sequence). The V end was cut by 1 base, the J end by 3 bases, with 14 bases between. The CDR3 totals 16 residues.

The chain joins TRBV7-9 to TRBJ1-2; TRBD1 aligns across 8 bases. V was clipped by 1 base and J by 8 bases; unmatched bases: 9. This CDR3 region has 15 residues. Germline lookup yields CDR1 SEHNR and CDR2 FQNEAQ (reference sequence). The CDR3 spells CASSLVGTGFRGYTF. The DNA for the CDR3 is TGTGCCAGCAGCTTAGTAGGGACAGGCTTTCGCGGCTACACCTTC.

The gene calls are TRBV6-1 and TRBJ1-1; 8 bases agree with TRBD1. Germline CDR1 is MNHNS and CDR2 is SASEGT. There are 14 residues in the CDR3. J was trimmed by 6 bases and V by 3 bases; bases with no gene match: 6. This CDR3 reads CASSDSRQGSEAFF. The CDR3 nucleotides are TGTGCCAGCAGTGACTCACGACAGGGGTCTGAAGCTTTCTTT.

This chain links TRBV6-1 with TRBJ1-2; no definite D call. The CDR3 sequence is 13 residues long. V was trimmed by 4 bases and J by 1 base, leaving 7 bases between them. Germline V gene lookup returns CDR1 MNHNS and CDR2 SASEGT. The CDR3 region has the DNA TGTGCCAGCAGTGTACAGAATAACTATGGCTACACCTTC. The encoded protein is CASSVQNNYGYTF.

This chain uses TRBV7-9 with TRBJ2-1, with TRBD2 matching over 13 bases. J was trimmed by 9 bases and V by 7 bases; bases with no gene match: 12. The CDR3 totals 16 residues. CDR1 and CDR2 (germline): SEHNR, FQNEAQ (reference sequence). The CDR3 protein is CASTLGGTSGIGEQFF. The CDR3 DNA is TGTGCCAGCACCCTAGGTGGGACTAGCGGGATTGGTGAGCAGTTCTTC.

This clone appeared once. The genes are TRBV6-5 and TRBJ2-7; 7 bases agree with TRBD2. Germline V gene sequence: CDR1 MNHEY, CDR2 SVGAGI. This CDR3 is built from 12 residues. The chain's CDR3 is CAQGGLSYEQYV. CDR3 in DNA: TGCGCTCAGGGAGGGTTATCCTACGAGCAGTACGTC.

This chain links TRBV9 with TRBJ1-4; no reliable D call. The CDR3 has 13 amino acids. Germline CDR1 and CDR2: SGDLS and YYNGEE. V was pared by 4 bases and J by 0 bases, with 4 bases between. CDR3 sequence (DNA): TGTGCCAGCAGCCCCGCAACTAATGAAAAACTGTTTTTT. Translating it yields CASSPATNEKLFF.

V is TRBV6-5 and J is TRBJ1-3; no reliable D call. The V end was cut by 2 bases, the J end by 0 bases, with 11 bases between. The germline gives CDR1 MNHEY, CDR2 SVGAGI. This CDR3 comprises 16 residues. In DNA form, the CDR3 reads TGTGCCAGCAGTTACGGGCCCCAGAGCTCTGGAAACACCATATATTTT. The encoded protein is CASSYGPQSSGNTIYF.

DNA of the CDR3: TGTGCCTGGAGGGAACAGGGGGCTTCGAATGGCTACACCTTC. It translates to CAWREQGASNGYTF. The V call is TRBV30, the J call TRBJ1-2; 9 nucleotides agree with TRBD1. CDR3 length equals 14 residues. Germline V gene lookup returns CDR1 GTSNPN and CDR2 SVGIG (reference sequence). V was pared by 3 bases and J by 6 bases, with 8 bases of the junction left unmatched.

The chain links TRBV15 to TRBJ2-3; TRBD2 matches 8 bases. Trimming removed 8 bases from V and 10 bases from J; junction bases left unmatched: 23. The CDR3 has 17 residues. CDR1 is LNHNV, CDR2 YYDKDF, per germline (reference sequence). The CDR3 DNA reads TGTGCCACCTCCGAACTAGCGGAGGGGAATCGGGTGAGGCCGCAGTATTTT. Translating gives CATSELAEGNRVRPQYF.

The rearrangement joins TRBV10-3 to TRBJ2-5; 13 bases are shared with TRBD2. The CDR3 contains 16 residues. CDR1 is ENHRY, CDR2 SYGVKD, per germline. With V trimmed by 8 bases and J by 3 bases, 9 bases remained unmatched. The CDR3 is CAIRPGTSGIKETQYF. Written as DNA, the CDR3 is TGTGCCATCCGCCCCGGGACTAGCGGGATAAAAGAGACCCAGTACTTC.

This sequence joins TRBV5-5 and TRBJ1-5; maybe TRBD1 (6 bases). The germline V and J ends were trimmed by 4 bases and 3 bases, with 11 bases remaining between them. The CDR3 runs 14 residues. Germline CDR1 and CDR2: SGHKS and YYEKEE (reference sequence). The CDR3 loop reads CASSLAGANQPQHF. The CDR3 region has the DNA TGTGCCAGCAGCCTCGCAGGGGCCAATCAGCCCCAGCATTTT.

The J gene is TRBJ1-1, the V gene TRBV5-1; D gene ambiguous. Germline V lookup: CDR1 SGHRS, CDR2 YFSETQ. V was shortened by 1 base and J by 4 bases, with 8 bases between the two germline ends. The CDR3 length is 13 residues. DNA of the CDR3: TGCGCCAGCAGCTTGTCCAGGTTCACTGAAGCTTTCTTT. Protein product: CASSLSRFTEAFF.